This T cell receptor beta chain was observed in a study of T cell repertoires in cytomegalovirus infection. Study overall: Based on public TCR beta signatures, there were indications of CMV infection and of a matching HLA type.

Study-level points and caveats: HLA-C-restricted CMV-specific TCR beta clonotypes were dominant in the ex vivo response.

One entry per CDR3 protein results from TCRdb running MiXCR on the reads. The sample records about 140,000 distinct CDR3 sequences, 5% to 6.5% being singletons. This clonotype was counted at least ten times. Its antigen is currently unknown. Trimming pared 4 bases from V and 6 bases from J, leaving 16 bases between. The CDR3 is 15 residues long. Per the germline V gene, CDR1 is SGHTA and CDR2 is FQGNSA. The chain combines TRBV7-2 with TRBJ2-1, with D possibly matching TRBD2 (6 bases). Sequences were obtained from PBMCs. The clonotype was recovered from a human donor in good health (CMV status not recorded). Some clones in this sample may be carry-over from other donors' samples. Written as DNA, the CDR3 is TGTGCCAGCAGCTGGACTATGCCCCGGGGCAATGAGCAGTTCTTC. The encoded protein is CASSWTMPRGNEQFF.